This T cell receptor (beta chain) originates from a study of blood T cell repertoires in COVID-19. Whole-study context: Material from acute and convalescent COVID-19 was sourced from the United States, Italy and Spain. Sample material is recorded as cDNA or gDNA derived from T cells, B-cell-depleted T cells, or PBMCs.

The CDR3 length is 17 residues. Germline CDR1 is SQVTM and CDR2 is ANQGSEA. The junction had 13 bases not matched to a gene; V was cut back by 1 base and J by 4 bases. Those enrolled, adults aged about 18 to 89 years, came from fewer than 25 US areas. The study counted Cohort 3 donors as recovered given two negative PCRs, clearance, or symptom resolution. Sequencing was performed with immunoSEQ multiplex PCR; in TCRdb, only in-frame clones are kept and a portion is missing. The sample has approximately 440,000 clones, roughly 88% seen once; the top ten hold roughly 0.66%. The chain combines TRBV29-1 with TRBJ2-1, with 7 positions matching TRBD2. The material sequenced was PBMCs or T cells enriched from blood (not recorded which). The receptor comes from a man between 18 and 35 years old who had recovered from COVID-19. The CDR3 spells CSVEGASGPEQYNEQFF. CDR3 nucleotide sequence: TGCAGCGTTGAAGGCGCTAGCGGACCCGAACAGTACAATGAGCAGTTCTTC.